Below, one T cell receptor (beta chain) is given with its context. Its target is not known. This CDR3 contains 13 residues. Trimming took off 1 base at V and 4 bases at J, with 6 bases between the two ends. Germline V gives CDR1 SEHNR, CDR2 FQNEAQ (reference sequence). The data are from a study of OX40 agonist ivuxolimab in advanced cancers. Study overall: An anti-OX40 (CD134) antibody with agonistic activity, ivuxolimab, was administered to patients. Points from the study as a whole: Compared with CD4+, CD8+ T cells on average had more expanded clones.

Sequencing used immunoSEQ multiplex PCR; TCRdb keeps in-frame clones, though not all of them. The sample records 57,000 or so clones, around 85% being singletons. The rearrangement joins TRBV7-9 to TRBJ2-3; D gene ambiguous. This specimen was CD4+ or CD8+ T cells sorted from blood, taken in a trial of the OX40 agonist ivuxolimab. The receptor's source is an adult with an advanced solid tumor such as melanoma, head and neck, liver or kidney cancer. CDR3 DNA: TGTGCCAGCAGCTTAGATGGCCCAGATACGCAGTATTTT. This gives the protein CASSLDGPDTQYF. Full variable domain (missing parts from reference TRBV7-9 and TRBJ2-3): DTGVSQNPRHKITKRGQNVTFRCDPISEHNRLYWYRQTLGQGPEFLTYFQNEAQLEKSRLLSDRFSAERPKGSFSTLEIQRTEQGDSAMYLCASSLDGPDTQYFGPGTRLTVL.